The entry below gives a single TCR beta chain sequence along with its context. Its antigen is undetermined. From the 5' RACE reads, TCRdb called clonotypes with MiXCR, one entry per CDR3 protein. The sample shows 1.5 million to 2 million distinct CDR3 sequences, around 33% of them seen only once. The data belong to a study of identical twins. Study observations and caveats: The study reached conclusions through statistical analysis that was cross-sectional, not following the same donors. Beta clonotypes that were abundant in cord blood contained fewer insertions, a pattern absent from memory repertoires. Out-of-frame alpha sequences common to twins exhibited a surplus of low generation probability.

The CDR3 loop spans 17 amino acids. The V end was cut by 1 base, the J end by 4 bases, with 19 bases between. CDR1 SGHAT and CDR2 FQNNGV come from the germline V gene. The J gene is TRBJ1-1, the V gene TRBV11-2; D is perhaps TRBD1 (5 bases). This clonotype was sampled from a newborn girl in good health. The sequencing input was cord blood. CDR3 amino acids: CASSLGARGREVTEAFF. The CDR3 DNA reads TGTGCCAGCAGCTTAGGAGCGAGGGGCAGGGAGGTCACTGAAGCTTTCTTT.